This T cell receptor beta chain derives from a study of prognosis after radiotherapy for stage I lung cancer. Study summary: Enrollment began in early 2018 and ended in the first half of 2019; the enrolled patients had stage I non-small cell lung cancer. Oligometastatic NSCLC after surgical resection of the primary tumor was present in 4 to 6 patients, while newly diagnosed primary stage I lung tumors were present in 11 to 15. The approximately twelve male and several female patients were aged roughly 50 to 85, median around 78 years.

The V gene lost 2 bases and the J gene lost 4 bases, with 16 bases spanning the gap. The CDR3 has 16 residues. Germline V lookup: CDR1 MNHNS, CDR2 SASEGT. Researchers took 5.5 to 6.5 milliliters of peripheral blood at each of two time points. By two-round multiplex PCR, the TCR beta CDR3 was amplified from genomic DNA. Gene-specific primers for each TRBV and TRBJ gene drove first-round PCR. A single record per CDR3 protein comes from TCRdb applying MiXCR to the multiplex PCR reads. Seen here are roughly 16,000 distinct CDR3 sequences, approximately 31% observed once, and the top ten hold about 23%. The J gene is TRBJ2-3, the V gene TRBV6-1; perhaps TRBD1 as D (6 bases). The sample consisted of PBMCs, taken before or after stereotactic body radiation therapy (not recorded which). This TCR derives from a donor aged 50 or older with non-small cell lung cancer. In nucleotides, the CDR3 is TGTGCCAGCAGTGAACTACAGGGACAATTCGCAGATACGCAGTATTTT. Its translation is CASSELQGQFADTQYF.